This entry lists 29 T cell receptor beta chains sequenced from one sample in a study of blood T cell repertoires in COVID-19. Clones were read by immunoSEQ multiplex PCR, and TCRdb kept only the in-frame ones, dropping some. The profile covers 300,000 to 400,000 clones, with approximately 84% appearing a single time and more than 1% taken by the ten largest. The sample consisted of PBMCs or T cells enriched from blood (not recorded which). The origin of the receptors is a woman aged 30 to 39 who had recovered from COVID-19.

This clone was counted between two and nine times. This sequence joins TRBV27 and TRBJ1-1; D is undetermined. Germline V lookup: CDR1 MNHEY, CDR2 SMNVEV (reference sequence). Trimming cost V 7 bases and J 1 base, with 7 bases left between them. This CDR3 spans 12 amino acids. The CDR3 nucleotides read TGTGCCAGCAAACAGACGAACACTGAAGCTTTCTTT. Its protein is CASKQTNTEAFF.

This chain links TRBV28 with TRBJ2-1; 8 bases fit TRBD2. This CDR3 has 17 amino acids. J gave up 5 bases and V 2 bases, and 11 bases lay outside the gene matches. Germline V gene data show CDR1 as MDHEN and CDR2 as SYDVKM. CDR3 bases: TGTGCCAGCAGTTTACCGAGGGATAGCGGGGACCACAATGAGCAGTTCTTC. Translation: CASSLPRDSGDHNEQFF.

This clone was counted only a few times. The CDR3 reads CAISRQVESPLHF. The CDR3 DNA reads as TGTGCCATCAGCCGACAGGTAGAATCACCCCTCCACTTT. This chain uses TRBV10-3 with TRBJ1-6, with D possibly matching TRBD1 (6 bases). Trimming pared 6 bases from V and 10 bases from J, leaving 13 bases between. Germline assignment: CDR1 ENHRY and CDR2 SYGVKD. The CDR3 is 13 amino acids.

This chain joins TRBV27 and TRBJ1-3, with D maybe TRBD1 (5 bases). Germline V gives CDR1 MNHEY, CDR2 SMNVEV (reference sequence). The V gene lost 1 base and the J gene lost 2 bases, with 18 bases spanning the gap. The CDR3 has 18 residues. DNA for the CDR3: TGTGCCAGCAGTTTATTGGGTTCGGGGGGATCGACTGGAAACACCATATATTTT. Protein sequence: CASSLLGSGGSTGNTIYF.

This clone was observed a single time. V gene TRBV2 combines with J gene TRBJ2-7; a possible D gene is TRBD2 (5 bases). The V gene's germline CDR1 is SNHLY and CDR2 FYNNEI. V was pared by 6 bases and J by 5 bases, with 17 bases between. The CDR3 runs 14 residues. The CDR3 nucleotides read TGTGCCAGCAGGGAGGCTAGCTCGAGACACGAGCAGTACTTC. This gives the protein CASREASSRHEQYF.

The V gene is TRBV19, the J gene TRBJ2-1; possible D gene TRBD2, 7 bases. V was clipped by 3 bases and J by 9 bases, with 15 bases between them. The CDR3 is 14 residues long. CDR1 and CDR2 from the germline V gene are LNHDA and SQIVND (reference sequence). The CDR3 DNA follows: TGTGCCAGTAGTATGTGGGGGGGCCAGTCTGAGCAGTTCTTC. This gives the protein CASSMWGGQSEQFF.

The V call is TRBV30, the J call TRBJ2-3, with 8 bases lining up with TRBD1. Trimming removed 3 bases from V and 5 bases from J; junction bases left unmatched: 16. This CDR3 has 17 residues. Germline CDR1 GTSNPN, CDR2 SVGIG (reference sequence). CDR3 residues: CAWRQIQRTGMVDTQYF. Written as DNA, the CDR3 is TGTGCCTGGAGACAAATTCAAAGGACAGGGATGGTAGATACGCAGTATTTT.

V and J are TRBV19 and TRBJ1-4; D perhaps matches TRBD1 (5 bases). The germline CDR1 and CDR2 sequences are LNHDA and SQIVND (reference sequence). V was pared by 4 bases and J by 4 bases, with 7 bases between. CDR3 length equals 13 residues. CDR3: CASSKGLNEKLFF. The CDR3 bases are TGTGCCAGTAGTAAGGGACTTAATGAAAAACTGTTTTTT.

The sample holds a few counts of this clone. DNA of the CDR3: TGTGCCAGCAGCCCCGACCGGAGTTATAATTCACCCCTCCACTTT. Its translation is CASSPDRSYNSPLHF. The chain links TRBV7-8 to TRBJ1-6; D not resolved. Germline lookup yields CDR1 SGHVS and CDR2 FQNEAQ. V was clipped by 5 bases and J by 4 bases, with 12 bases between them. The CDR3 sequence is 15 residues long.

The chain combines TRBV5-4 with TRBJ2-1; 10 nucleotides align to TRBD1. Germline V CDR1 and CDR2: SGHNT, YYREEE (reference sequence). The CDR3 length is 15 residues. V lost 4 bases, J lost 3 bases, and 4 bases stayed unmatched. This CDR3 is CASSPDRGLYNEQFF. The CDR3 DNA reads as TGTGCCAGCAGCCCTGACAGGGGGCTCTACAATGAGCAGTTCTTC.

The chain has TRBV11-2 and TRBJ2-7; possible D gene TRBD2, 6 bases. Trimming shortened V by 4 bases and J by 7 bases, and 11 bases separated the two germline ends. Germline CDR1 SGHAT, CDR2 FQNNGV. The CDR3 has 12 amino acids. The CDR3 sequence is CASSWRGVEQYF. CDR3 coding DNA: TGTGCCAGCAGCTGGAGGGGAGTAGAGCAGTACTTC. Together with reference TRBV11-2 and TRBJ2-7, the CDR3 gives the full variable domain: EAGVAQSPRYKIIEKRQSVAFWCNPISGHATLYWYQQILGQGPKLLIQFQNNGVVDDSQLPKDRFSAERLKGVDSTLKIQPAKLEDSAVYLCASSWRGVEQYFGPGTRLTVT.

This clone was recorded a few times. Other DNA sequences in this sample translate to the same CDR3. CDR3 amino acids: CASSLRGGPSANEKLFF. The CDR3 region has the DNA TGTGCCAGCAGCCTAAGGGGGGGGCCGTCGGCTAATGAAAAACTGTTTTTT. The chain combines TRBV7-9 with TRBJ1-4; D may be TRBD1 (6 bases). Trimming cost V 5 bases and J 3 bases, with 19 bases left between them. CDR1 is SEHNR, CDR2 FQNEAQ, per germline (reference sequence). The CDR3 consists of 17 residues.

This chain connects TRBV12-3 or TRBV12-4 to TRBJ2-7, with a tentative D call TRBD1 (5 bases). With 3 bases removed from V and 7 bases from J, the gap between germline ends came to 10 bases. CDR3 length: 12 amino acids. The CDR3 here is CASSLYRGEQYF. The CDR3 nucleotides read TGTGCCAGCAGTTTGTATAGGGGAGAGCAGTACTTC.

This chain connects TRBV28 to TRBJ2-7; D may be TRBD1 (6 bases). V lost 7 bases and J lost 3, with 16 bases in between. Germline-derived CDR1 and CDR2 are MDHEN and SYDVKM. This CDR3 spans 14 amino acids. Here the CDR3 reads CASNDPGQRYEQYF. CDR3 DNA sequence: TGTGCCAGCAACGACCCGGGACAACGCTACGAGCAGTACTTC.

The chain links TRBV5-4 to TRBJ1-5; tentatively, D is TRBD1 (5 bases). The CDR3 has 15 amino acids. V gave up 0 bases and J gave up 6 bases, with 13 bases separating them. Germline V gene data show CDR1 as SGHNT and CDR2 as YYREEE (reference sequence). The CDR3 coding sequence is TGTGCCAGCAGCTTGGACTCAGGGAAAGGTCAGCCCCAGCATTTT. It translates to CASSLDSGKGQPQHF.

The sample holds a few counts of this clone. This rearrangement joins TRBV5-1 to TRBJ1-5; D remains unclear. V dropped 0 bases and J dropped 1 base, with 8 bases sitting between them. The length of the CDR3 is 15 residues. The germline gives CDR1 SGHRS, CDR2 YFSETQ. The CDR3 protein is CASSLASGSNQPQHF. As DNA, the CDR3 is TGCGCCAGCAGCTTGGCCTCGGGAAGCAATCAGCCCCAGCATTTT.

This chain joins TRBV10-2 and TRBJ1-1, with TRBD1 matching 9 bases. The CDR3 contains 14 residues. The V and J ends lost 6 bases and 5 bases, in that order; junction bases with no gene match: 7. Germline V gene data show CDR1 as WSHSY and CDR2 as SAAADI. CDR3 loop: CASSEGTGWTEAFF. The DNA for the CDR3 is TGCGCCAGCAGCGAAGGGACAGGGTGGACTGAAGCTTTCTTT.

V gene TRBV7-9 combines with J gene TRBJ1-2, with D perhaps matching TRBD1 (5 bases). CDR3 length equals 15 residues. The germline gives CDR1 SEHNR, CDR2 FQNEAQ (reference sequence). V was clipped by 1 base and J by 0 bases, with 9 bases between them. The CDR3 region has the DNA TGTGCCAGCAGCTTAGATGGCAGGGCTAACTATGGCTACACCTTC. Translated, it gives CASSLDGRANYGYTF. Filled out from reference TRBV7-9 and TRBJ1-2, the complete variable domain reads DTGVSQNPRHKITKRGQNVTFRCDPISEHNRLYWYRQTLGQGPEFLTYFQNEAQLEKSRLLSDRFSAERPKGSFSTLEIQRTEQGDSAMYLCASSLDGRANYGYTFGSGTRLTVV.

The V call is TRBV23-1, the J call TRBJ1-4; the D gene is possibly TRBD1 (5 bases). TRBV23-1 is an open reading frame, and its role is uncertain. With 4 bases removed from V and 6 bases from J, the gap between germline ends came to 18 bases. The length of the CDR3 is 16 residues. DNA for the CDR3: TGCGCCAGCAGTCCGCCCTATTCCAAAGGGGATGAAAAACTGTTTTTT. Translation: CASSPPYSKGDEKLFF.

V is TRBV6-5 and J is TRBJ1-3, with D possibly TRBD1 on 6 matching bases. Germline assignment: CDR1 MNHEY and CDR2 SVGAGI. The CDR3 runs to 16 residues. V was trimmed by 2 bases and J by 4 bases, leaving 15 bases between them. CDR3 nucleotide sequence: TGTGCCAGCAGTTACGCCCCAGGGGACGCGGGAAACACCATATATTTT. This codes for CASSYAPGDAGNTIYF.

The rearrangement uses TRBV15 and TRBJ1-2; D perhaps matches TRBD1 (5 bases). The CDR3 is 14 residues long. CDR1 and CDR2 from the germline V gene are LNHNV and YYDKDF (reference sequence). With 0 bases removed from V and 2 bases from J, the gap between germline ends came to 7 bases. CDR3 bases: TGTGCCACCAGCAGAGATGCAGGGAACTATGGCTACACCTTC. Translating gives CATSRDAGNYGYTF.

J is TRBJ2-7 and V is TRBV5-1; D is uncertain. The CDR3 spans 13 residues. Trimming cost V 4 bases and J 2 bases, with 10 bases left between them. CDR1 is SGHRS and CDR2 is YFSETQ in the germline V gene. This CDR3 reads CASSVQETYEQYF. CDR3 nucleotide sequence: TGCGCCAGCAGCGTCCAGGAAACCTACGAGCAGTACTTC. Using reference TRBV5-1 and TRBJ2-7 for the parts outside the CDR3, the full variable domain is KAGVTQTPRYLIKTRGQQVTLSCSPISGHRSVSWYQQTPGQGLQFLFEYFSETQRNKGNFPGRFSGRQFSNSRSEMNVSTLELGDSALYLCASSVQETYEQYFGPGTRLTVT.

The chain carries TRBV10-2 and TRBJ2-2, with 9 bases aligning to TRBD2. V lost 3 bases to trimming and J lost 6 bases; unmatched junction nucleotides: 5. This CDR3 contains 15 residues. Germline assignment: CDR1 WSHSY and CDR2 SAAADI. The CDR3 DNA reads TGCGCCAGCAGTGACGGCGGGGGGGCCCCCGGGGAGCTGTTTTTT. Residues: CASSDGGGAPGELFF.

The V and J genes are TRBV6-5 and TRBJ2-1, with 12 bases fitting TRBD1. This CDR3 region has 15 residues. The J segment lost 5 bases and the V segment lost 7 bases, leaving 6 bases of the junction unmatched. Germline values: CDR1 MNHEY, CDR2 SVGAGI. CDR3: CASMMGQGANNEQFF. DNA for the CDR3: TGTGCCAGCATGATGGGACAGGGGGCTAACAATGAGCAGTTCTTC.

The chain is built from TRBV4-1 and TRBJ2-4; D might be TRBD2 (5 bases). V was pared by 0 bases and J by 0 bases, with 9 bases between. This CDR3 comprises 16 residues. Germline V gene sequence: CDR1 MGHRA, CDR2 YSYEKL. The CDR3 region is CASSQELAGAKNIQYF. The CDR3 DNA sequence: TGCGCCAGCAGCCAAGAACTCGCGGGAGCCAAAAACATTCAGTACTTC.

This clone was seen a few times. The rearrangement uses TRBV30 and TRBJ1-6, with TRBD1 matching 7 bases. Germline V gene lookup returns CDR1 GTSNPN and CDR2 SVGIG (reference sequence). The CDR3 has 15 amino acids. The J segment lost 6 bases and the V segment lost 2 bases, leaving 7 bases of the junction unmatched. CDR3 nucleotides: TGTGCCTGGAGTATTGGTGGGACAGCTAATTCACCCCTCCACTTT. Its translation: CAWSIGGTANSPLHF.

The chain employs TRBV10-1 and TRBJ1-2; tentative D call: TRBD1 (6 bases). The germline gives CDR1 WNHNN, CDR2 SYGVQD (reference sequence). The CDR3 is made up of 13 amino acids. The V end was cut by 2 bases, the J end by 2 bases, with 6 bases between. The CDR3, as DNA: TGCGCCAGCAGTGAGGACAGGAACTATGGCTACACCTTC. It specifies CASSEDRNYGYTF.

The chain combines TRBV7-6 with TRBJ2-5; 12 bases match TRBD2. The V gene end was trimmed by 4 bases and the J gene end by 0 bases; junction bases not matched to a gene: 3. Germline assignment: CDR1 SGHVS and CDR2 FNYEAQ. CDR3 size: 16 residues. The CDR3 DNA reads TGTGCCAGCAGCTCCCGACTAGCGGGAGACCAAGAGACCCAGTACTTC. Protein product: CASSSRLAGDQETQYF.

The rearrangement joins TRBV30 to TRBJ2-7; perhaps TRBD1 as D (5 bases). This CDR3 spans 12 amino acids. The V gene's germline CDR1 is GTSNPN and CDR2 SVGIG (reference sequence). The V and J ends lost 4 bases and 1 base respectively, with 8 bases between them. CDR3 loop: CAWIQGSYEQYF. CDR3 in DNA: TGTGCCTGGATTCAGGGTTCCTACGAGCAGTACTTC.